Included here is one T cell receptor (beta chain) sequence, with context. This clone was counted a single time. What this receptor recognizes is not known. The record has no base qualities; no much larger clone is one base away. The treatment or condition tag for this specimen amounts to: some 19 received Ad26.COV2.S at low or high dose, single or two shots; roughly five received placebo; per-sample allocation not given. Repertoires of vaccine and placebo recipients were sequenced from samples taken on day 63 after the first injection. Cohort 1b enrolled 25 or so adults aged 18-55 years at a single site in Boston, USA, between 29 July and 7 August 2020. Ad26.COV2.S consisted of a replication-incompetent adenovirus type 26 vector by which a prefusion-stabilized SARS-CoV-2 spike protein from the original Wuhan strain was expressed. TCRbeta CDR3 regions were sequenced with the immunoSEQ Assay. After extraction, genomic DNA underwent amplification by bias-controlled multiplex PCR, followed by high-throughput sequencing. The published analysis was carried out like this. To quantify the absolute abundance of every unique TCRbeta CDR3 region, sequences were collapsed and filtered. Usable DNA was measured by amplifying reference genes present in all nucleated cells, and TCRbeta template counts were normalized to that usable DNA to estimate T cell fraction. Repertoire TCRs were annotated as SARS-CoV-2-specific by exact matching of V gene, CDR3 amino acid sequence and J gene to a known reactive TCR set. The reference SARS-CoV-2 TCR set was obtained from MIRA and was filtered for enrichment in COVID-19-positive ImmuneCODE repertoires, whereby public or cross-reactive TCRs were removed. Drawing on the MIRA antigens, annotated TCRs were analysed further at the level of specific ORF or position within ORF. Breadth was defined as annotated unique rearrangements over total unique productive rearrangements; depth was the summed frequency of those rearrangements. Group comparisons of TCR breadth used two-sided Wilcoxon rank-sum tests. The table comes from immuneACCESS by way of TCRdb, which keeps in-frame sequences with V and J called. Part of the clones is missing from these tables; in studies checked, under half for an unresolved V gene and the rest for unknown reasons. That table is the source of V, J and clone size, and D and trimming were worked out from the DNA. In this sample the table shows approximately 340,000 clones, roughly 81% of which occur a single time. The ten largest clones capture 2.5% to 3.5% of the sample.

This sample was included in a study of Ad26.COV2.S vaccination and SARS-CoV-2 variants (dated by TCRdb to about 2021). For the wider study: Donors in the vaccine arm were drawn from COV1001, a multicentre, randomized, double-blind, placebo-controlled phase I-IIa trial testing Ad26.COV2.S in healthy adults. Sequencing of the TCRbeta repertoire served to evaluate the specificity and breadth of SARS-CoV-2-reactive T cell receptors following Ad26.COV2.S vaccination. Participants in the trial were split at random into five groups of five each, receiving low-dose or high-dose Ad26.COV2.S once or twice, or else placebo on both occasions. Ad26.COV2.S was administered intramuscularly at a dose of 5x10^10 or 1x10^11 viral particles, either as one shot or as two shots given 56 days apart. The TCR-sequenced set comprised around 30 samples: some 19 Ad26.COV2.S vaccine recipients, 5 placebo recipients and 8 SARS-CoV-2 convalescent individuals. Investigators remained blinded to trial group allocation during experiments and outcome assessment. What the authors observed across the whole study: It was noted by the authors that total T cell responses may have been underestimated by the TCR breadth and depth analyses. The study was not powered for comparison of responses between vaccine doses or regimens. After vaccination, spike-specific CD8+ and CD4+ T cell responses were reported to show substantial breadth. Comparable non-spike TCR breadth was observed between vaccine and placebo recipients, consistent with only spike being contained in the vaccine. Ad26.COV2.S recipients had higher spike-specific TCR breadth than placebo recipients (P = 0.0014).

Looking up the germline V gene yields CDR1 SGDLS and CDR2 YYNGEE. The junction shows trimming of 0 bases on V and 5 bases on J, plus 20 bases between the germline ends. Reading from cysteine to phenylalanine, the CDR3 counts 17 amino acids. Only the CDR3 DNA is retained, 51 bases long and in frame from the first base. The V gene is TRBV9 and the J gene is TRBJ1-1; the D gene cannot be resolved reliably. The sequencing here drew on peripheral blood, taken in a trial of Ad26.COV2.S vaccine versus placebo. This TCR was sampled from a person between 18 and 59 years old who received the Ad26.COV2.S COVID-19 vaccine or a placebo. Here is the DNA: TGTGCCAGCAGCGTAGACATCTCGCCATCAGGATTGACTGAAGCTTTCTTT. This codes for CASSVDISPSGLTEAFF.